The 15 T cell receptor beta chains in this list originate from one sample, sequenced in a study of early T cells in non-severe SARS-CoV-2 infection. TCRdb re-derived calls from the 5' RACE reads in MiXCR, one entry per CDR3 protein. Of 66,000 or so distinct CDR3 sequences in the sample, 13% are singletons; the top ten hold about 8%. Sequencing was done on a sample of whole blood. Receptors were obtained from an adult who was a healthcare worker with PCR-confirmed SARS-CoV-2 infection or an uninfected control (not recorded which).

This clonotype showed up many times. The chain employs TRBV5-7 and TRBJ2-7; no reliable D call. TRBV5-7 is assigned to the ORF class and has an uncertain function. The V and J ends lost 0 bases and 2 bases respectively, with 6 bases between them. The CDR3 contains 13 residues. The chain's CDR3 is CASSLDHPYEQYF. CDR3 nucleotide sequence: TGTGCCAGCAGCTTGGATCACCCCTACGAGCAGTACTTC.

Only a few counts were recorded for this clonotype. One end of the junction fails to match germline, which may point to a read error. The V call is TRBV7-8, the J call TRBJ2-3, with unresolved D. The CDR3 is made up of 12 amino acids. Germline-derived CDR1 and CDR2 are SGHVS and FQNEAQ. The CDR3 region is CASSLRFTGFHF. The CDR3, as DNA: TGTGCCAGCAGCTTAAGATTTACCGGGTTTCATTTT. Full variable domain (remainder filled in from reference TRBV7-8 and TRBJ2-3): GAGVSQSPRYKVAKRGQDVALRCDPISGHVSLFWYQQALGQGPEFLTYFQNEAQLDKSGLPSDRFFAERPEGSVSTLKIQRTQQEDSAVYLCASSLRFTGFHFGPGTRLTVL.

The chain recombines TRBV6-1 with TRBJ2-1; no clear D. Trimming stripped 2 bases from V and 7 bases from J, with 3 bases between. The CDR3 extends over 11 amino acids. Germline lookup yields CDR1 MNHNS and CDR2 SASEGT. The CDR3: CASSEPNEQFF. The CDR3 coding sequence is TGTGCCAGCAGTGAACCAAATGAGCAGTTCTTC.

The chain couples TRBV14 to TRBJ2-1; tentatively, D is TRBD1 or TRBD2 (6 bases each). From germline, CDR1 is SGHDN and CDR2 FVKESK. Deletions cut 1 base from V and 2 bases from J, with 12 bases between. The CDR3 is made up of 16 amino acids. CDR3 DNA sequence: TGTGCCAGCAGCCAAGCTCAGAGGGGGGCCTACAATGAGCAGTTCTTC. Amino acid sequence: CASSQAQRGAYNEQFF.

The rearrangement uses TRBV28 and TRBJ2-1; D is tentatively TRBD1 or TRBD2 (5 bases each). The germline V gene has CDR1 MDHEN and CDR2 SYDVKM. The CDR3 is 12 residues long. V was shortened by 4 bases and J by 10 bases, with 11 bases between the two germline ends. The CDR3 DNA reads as TGTGCCAGCAGTTCCCGGGGACGGGAGCAGTTCTTC. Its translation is CASSSRGREQFF.

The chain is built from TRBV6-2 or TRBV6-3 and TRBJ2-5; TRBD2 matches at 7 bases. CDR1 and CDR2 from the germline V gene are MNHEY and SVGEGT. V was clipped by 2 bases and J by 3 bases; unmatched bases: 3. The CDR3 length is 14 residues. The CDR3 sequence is CASSYRLAEETQYF. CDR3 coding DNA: TGTGCCAGCAGTTACCGACTAGCCGAAGAGACCCAGTACTTC.

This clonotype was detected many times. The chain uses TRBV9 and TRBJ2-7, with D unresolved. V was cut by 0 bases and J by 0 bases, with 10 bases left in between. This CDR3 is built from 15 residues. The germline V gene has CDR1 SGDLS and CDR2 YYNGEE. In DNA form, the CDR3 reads TGTGCCAGCAGCGTAGGGCCGTTTCCCTCCTACGAGCAGTACTTC. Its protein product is CASSVGPFPSYEQYF.

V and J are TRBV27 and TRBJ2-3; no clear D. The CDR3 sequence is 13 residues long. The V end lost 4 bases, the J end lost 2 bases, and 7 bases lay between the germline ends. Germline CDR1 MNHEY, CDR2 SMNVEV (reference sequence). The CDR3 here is CASSYLTTDTQYF. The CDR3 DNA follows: TGTGCCAGCAGTTACCTTACCACAGATACGCAGTATTTT.

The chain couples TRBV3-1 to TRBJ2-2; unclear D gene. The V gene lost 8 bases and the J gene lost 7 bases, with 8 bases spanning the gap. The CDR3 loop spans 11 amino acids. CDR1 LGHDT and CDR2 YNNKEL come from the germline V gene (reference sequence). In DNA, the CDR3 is TGTGCCAGCGATGGGATCGGGGAGCTGTTTTTT. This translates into CASDGIGELFF. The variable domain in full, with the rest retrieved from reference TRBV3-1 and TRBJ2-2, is DTAVSQTPKYLVTQMGNDKSIKCEQNLGHDTMYWYKQDSKKFLKIMFSYNNKELIINETVPNRFSPKSPDKAHLNLHINSLELGDSAVYFCASDGIGELFFGEGSRLTVL.

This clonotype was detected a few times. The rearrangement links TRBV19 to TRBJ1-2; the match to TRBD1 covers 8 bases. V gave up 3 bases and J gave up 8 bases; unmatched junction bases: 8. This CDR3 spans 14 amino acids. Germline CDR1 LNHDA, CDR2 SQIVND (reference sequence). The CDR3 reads CASSMTGEPGGYTF. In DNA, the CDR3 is TGTGCCAGTAGTATGACAGGGGAGCCGGGAGGCTACACCTTC. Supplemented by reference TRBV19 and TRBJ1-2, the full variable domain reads DGGITQSPKYLFRKEGQNVTLSCEQNLNHDAMYWYRQDPGQGLRLIYYSQIVNDFQKGDIAEGYSVSREKKESFPLTVTSAQKNPTAFYLCASSMTGEPGGYTFGSGTRLTVV.

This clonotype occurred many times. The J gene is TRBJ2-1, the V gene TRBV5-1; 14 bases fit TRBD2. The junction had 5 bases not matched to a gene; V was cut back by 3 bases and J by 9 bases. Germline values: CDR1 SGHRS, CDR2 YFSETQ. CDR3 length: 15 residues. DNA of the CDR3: TGCGCCAGCAGCTCCGCCGGGACTAGCGGGGGTGAGCAGTTCTTC. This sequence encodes CASSSAGTSGGEQFF.

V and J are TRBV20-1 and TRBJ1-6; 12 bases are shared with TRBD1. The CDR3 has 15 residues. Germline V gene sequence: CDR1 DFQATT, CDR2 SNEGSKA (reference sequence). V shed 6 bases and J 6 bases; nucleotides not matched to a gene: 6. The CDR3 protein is CSARDRGHSNSPLHF. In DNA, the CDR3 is TGCAGTGCCCGGGACAGGGGGCATAGTAATTCACCCCTCCACTTT.

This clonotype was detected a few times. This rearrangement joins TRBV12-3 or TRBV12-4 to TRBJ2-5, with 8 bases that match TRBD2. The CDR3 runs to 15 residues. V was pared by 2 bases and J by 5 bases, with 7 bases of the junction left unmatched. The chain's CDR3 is CASSLLTSGRETQYF. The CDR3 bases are TGTGCCAGCAGTTTACTCACTAGCGGTCGGGAGACCCAGTACTTC.

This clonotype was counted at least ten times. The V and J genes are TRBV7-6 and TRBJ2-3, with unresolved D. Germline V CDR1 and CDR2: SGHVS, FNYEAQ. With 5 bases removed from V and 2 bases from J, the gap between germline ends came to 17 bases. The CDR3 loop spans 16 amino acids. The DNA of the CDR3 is TGTGCCAGCAGCGCCCTAGTCAAAGAGTTCACAGATACGCAGTATTTT. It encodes CASSALVKEFTDTQYF.

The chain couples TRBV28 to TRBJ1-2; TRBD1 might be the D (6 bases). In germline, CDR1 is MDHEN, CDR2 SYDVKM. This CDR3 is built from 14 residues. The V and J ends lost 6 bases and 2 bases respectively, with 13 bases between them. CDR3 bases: TGTGCCAGCAGACTACAGGGAGCCAACTATGGCTACACCTTC. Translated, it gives CASRLQGANYGYTF.